Shown below are 14 T cell receptor beta chains from a single sample sequenced in a study of blood T cell repertoires in COVID-19 (dated by TCRdb to the early 2020s). Receptor libraries were prepared by the immunoSEQ multiplex PCR assay. TCRdb re-hosts the immuneACCESS table, in-frame sequences only. Its copies lack some clones; in the studies checked, an unresolved V gene accounts for under half of them, and the cause for the rest is not known. Recorded for this sample are 350,000 or so clones; around 83% of them occurred a single time. Just under 3% of the sample rests with the top ten. What was sequenced was peripheral blood. The receptors derive from a man younger than 45 with active or convalescent COVID-19.

The CDR3 nucleotides read TGCGCCAGCAGCCAGGAGGGACAGGGGGCAAATGGCTACACCTTC. Translation: CASSQEGQGANGYTF. V is TRBV4-1 and J is TRBJ1-2; TRBD1 matches at 12 bases. The germline CDR1 and CDR2 sequences are MGHRA and YSYEKL. Germline trimming cut 3 bases from V and 6 bases from J; bases unmatched to any gene: 5. This CDR3 comprises 15 residues.

This sequence joins TRBV6-5 and TRBJ1-3, with 7 bases aligning to TRBD1. This CDR3 spans 15 amino acids. Trimming cost V 6 bases and J 0 bases; bases outside gene matches: 5. The germline CDR1 and CDR2 sequences are MNHEY and SVGAGI. CDR3 sequence reads: CASRRQGASGNTIYF. The CDR3 region has the DNA TGTGCCAGCAGAAGACAGGGCGCCTCTGGAAACACCATATATTTT.

This chain links TRBV15 with TRBJ2-7; D gene unclear. The germline V gene encodes CDR1 LNHNV and CDR2 YYDKDF (reference sequence). With 5 bases removed from V and 7 bases from J, the gap between germline ends came to 15 bases. The CDR3 loop spans 13 amino acids. Here the CDR3 DNA reads TGTGCCACCAGCGTCCCCGGAACCGGGGAGCAGTACTTC. This gives the protein CATSVPGTGEQYF.

The chain is built from TRBV7-6 and TRBJ2-3, with TRBD2 identical over 13 bases. J gave up 5 bases and V 5 bases, and 4 bases lay outside the gene matches. Per germline, CDR1 SGHVS and CDR2 FNYEAQ. CDR3 length equals 15 residues. Written as DNA, the CDR3 is TGTGCCAGCAGCCACGGACTAGCGGGAGTAGATACGCAGTATTTT. Amino acid sequence: CASSHGLAGVDTQYF.

This clone has more than one count but fewer than ten. The chain combines TRBV28 with TRBJ2-1; possibly TRBD1 for D (5 bases). CDR3 length: 15 amino acids. CDR1 and CDR2 (germline): MDHEN, SYDVKM. V dropped 5 bases and J dropped 0 bases, with 11 bases sitting between them. CDR3 loop: CASSRTLSSYNEQFF. In DNA, the CDR3 is TGTGCCAGCAGTAGGACACTCAGCTCCTACAATGAGCAGTTCTTC.

The chain carries TRBV18 and TRBJ1-3; maybe TRBD1 (6 bases). V lost 6 bases, J lost 0 bases, and 18 bases lay in between. The CDR3 contains 17 residues. Germline-derived CDR1 and CDR2 are KGHSH and LQKENI. CDR3 sequence reads: CASSLPVTGLSGNTIYF. DNA of the CDR3: TGTGCCAGCTCCCTGCCGGTGACAGGCCTCTCTGGAAACACCATATATTTT.

The chain couples TRBV6-4 to TRBJ2-3; 7 bases agree with TRBD1. Trimming cost V 3 bases and J 5 bases; bases outside gene matches: 8. The CDR3 extends over 15 amino acids. CDR1 and CDR2 (germline): MRHNA, SNTAGT. The CDR3 sequence: CASSERGGLGDTQYF. The CDR3 DNA follows: TGTGCCAGCAGTGAAAGAGGGGGCTTGGGAGATACGCAGTATTTT.

This clone is a singleton in its sample. The genes are TRBV24-1 and TRBJ2-7; TRBD2 matches at 13 bases. CDR1 is KGHDR, CDR2 SFDVKD, per germline. Trimming at V came to 3 bases and at J to 7 bases, leaving 14 bases not matched to a gene. The CDR3 is 18 residues long. The CDR3 reads CATSDSPGRTSGRGEQYF. The CDR3 DNA follows: TGTGCCACCAGTGATAGCCCGGGGCGGACTAGCGGGAGAGGGGAGCAGTACTTC.

The J gene is TRBJ1-2, the V gene TRBV29-1; D is perhaps TRBD1 (5 bases). The CDR3 is 11 amino acids. CDR1 is SQVTM, CDR2 ANQGSEA, per germline. CDR3 in DNA: TGCGGGGGGATCGCTAACTATGGCTACACCTTC. Translating it yields CGGIANYGYTF. The full variable domain, completed using reference TRBV29-1 and TRBJ1-2, is SAVISQKPSRDICQRGTSLTIQCQVDSQVTMMFWYRQQPGQSLTLIATANQGSEATYESGFVIDKFPISRPNLTFSTLTVSNMSPEDSSIYLCGGIANYGYTFGSGTRLTVV.

J is TRBJ1-5 and V is TRBV10-3, with 7 bases aligning to TRBD1. After removal of 0 bases from V and 0 bases from J, the junction contained 5 bases not matched to a gene. Germline CDR1 is ENHRY and CDR2 is SYGVKD. CDR3 size: 17 residues. The CDR3 nucleotides are TGTGCCATCAGTGAGTCAGGGGGCGCGGGTAGCAATCAGCCCCAGCATTTT. Translated: CAISESGGAGSNQPQHF.

This clone was counted only a few times. This chain joins TRBV15 and TRBJ1-5; TRBD1 matches at 10 bases. The CDR3 is 16 residues long. Germline loops: CDR1 LNHNV, CDR2 YYDKDF (reference sequence). The ends lost 2 bases at V and 3 bases at J; junction bases unmatched: 4. In DNA form, the CDR3 reads TGTGCCACCAGCAGAACAGACAGGGGGCACAATCAGCCCCAGCATTTT. Protein sequence: CATSRTDRGHNQPQHF.

The rearrangement joins TRBV3-1 (or the pseudogene TRBV3-2) to TRBJ2-7, with 10 positions matching TRBD1. CDR3 length equals 15 residues. The V and J ends lost 3 bases and 5 bases, in that order; junction bases with no gene match: 7. Germline V CDR1 and CDR2: LGHDT, YNNKEL (reference sequence). The CDR3 spells CASSQARDRGDEQYF. In DNA, the CDR3 is TGTGCCAGCAGCCAGGCCCGGGACAGGGGCGACGAGCAGTACTTC.

This chain uses TRBV11-3 with TRBJ2-2; D ambiguous. V was trimmed by 1 base and J by 3 bases, leaving 12 bases between them. This CDR3 is built from 16 residues. Looked up from germline, CDR1 is SGHNT and CDR2 is YENEEA. CDR3 in amino acids: CASSLGTLEDTGELFF. CDR3 bases: TGTGCCAGCAGCTTAGGTACTTTAGAAGACACCGGGGAGCTGTTTTTT.

This clone was counted once. The genes are TRBV6-2 or TRBV6-3 and TRBJ2-1; 13 nucleotides agree with TRBD2. Germline CDR1 reads MNHEY; CDR2 reads SVGEGT. This CDR3 has 17 residues. The V gene end was trimmed by 4 bases and the J gene end by 4 bases; junction bases not matched to a gene: 7. The CDR3 reads CASSSGTSGIFYNEQFF. In nucleotides, the CDR3 is TGTGCCAGCAGTTCAGGGACTAGCGGGATATTTTACAATGAGCAGTTCTTC.